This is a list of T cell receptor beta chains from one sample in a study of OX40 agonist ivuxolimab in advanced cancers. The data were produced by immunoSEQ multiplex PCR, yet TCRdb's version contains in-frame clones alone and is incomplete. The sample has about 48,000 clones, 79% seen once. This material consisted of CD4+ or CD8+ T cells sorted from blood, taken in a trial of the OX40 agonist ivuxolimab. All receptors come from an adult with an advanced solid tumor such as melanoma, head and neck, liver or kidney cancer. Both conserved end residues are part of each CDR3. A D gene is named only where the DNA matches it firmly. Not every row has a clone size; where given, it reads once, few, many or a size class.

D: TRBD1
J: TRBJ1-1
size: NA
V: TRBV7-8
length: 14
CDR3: CASSAYRDRGEAFF
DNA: TGTGCCAGCAGCGCTTACCGGGACAGGGGAGAAGCTTTCTTT

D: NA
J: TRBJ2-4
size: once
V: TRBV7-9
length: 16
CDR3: CASSLDPGRAKNIQYF
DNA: TGTGCCAGCAGCTTAGATCCCGGCCGAGCCAAAAACATTCAGTACTTC

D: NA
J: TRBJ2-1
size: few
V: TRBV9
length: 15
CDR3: CASSVGPSGANEQFF
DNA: TGTGCCAGCAGCGTAGGCCCGTCAGGAGCGAATGAGCAGTTCTTC

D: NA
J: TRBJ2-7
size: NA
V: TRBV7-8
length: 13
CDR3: CASSLGQYYEQYF
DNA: TGTGCCAGCAGCTTAGGACAGTACTACGAGCAGTACTTC

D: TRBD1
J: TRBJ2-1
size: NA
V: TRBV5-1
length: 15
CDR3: CASSPGQSSYNEQFF
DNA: TGCGCCAGCAGCCCGGGACAGTCATCCTACAATGAGCAGTTCTTC

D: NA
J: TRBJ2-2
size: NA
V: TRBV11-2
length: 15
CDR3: CASSFIQGRRGELFF
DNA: TGTGCCAGCAGCTTCATCCAAGGGAGGCGAGGGGAGCTGTTTTTT

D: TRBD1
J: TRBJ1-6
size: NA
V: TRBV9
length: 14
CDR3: CASSRDRSSSPLHF
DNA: TGTGCCAGCAGCCGGGACAGGTCATCCTCACCCCTCCACTTT

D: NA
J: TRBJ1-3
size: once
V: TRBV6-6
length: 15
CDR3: CASRLSVSSGNTIYF
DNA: TGTGCCAGCAGATTATCCGTGAGCTCTGGAAACACCATATATTTT

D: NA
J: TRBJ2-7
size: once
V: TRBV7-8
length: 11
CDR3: CASSVSYEQYF
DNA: TGTGCCAGCAGCGTATCCTACGAGCAGTACTTC

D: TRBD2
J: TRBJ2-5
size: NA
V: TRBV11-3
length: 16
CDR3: CASSLGGGLARETQYF
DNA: TGTGCCAGCAGCTTAGGGGGCGGACTAGCGAGGGAGACCCAGTACTTC

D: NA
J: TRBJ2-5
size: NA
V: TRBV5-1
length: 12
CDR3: CASSSGWETQYF
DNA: TGCGCCAGCAGCTCGGGATGGGAGACCCAGTACTTC

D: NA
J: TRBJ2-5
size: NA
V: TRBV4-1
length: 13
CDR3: CASSPGMQETQYF
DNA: TGCGCCAGCAGCCCCGGGATGCAAGAGACCCAGTACTTC

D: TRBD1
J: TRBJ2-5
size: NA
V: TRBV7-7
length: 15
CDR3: CASSSTDRGRETQYF
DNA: TGTGCTAGCAGCTCAACCGACAGGGGGCGAGAGACCCAGTACTTC

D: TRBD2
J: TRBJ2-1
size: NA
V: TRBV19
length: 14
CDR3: CASSISLAVNEQFF
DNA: TGTGCCAGTAGTATCAGCCTAGCGGTGAATGAGCAGTTCTTC

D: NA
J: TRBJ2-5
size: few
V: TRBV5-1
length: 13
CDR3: CASSLLTQETQYF
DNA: TGCGCCAGCAGCTTGTTGACTCAAGAGACCCAGTACTTC

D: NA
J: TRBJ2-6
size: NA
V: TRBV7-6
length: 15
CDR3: CASSPRRTGANVLTF
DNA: TGTGCCAGCAGCCCCAGGAGAACGGGGGCCAACGTCCTGACTTTC

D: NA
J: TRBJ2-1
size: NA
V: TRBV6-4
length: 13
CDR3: CASSPQGGGEQFF
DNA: TGTGCCAGCAGTCCACAGGGTGGCGGTGAGCAGTTCTTC

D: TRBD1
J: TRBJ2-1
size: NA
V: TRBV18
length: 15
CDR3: CASSQGTGPYNEQFF
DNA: TGTGCCAGCTCCCAAGGGACAGGCCCTTACAATGAGCAGTTCTTC

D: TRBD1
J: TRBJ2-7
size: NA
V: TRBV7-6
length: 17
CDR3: CASSHYSDRVFAYEQYF
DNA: TGTGCCAGCAGTCATTATTCAGACAGGGTGTTCGCCTACGAGCAGTACTTC

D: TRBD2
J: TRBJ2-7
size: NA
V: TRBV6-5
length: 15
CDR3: CASRVLAGVSYEQYF
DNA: TGTGCCAGCAGAGTCCTAGCGGGAGTGTCCTACGAGCAGTACTTC

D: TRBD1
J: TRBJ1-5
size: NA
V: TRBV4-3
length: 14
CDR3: CASSHGTGGQPQHF
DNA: TGCGCCAGCAGCCACGGGACAGGTGGACAGCCCCAGCATTTT

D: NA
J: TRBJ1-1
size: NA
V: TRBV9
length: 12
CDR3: CASSVVGGEAFF
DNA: TGTGCCAGCAGCGTAGTCGGCGGAGAAGCTTTCTTT

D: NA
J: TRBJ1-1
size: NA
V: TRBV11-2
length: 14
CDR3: CASSLDVGGTEAFF
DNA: TGTGCCAGCAGCTTAGATGTTGGGGGCACTGAAGCTTTCTTT

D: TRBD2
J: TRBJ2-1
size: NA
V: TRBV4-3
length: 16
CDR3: CASSQDLSGGYNEQFF
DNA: TGCGCCAGCAGCCAAGATCTTAGCGGGGGTTACAATGAGCAGTTCTTC

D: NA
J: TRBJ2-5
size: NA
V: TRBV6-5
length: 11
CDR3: CASSEGETQYF
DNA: TGTGCCAGCAGTGAAGGGGAGACCCAGTACTTC

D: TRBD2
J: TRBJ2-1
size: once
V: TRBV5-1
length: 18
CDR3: CASSTSTSGRSGNNEQFF
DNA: TGCGCCAGCAGCACCTCAACTAGCGGGAGGTCGGGGAACAATGAGCAGTTCTTC

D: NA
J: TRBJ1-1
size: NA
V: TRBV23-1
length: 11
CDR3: CATSDRDEAFF
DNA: TGCGCCACCTCAGACAGAGATGAAGCTTTCTTT

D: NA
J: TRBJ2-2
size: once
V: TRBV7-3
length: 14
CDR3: CASSLGENTGELFF
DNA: TGTGCCAGCAGCTTGGGTGAGAACACCGGGGAGCTGTTTTTT

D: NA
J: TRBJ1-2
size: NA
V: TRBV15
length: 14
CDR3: CATSRGSQGYGYTF
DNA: TGTGCCACCAGCAGAGGGAGCCAGGGGTATGGCTACACCTTC

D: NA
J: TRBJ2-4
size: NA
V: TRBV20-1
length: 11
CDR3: CSASGRNIQYF
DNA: TGCAGTGCTAGCGGTCGGAACATTCAGTACTTC

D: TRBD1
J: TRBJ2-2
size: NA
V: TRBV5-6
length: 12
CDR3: CATTGGPGELFF
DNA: TGTGCCACCACAGGGGGGCCCGGGGAGCTGTTTTTT

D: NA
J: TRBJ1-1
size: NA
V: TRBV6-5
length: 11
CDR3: CASSSSGGAFF
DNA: TGTGCCAGCAGTTCTTCTGGGGGAGCTTTCTTT

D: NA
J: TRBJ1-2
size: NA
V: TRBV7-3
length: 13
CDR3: CASSPTGNYGYTF
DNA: TGTGCCAGCAGCCCCACAGGGAACTATGGCTACACCTTC

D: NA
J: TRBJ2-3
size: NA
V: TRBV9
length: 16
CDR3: CASSVSGVFFSDTQYF
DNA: TGTGCCAGCAGCGTGTCGGGAGTGTTTTTTTCGGATACGCAGTATTTT

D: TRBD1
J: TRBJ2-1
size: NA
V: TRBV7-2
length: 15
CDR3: CASSSDRVLRNEQFF
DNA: TGTGCCAGCAGCTCGGACAGGGTGCTTAGAAATGAGCAGTTCTTC

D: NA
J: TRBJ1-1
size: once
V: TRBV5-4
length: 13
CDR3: CASSSIPNTEAFF
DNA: TGTGCCAGCAGCTCCATACCGAACACTGAAGCTTTCTTT

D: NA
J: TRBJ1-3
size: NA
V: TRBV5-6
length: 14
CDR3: CASSFVGAGNTIYF
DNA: TGTGCCAGCAGTTTTGTAGGGGCTGGAAACACCATATATTTT

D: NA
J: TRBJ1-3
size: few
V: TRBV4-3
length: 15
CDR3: CASSQDSISGNTIYF
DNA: TGCGCCAGCAGCCAAGATTCAATCTCTGGAAACACCATATATTTT

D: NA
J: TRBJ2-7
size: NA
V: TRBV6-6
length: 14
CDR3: CASRPDRGVYEQYF
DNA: TGTGCCAGCAGGCCGGACAGAGGAGTCTACGAGCAGTACTTC

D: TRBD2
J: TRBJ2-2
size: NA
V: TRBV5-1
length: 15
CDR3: CASSSLAGGTGELFF
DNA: TGCGCCAGCAGCTCACTAGCGGGAGGCACCGGGGAGCTGTTTTTT

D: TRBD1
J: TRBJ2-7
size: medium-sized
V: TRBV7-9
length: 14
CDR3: CASSLTGESYEQYF
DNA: TGTGCCAGCAGCTTAACAGGGGAGTCCTACGAGCAGTACTTC

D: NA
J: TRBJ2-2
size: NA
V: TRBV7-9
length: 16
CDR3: CASSLVIQVNTGELFF
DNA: TGTGCCAGCAGCTTAGTTATCCAGGTGAACACCGGGGAGCTGTTTTTT

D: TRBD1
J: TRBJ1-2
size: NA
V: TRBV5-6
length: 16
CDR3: CASSLEGQGNNYGYTF
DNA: TGTGCCAGCAGCTTGGAGGGACAGGGTAACAACTATGGCTACACCTTC